The next 15 T cell receptor beta chains were all read from a single sample in a study of Tregs in tolerant kidney transplant recipients. TCRdb's table, derived via immunoSEQ multiplex PCR, lists solely in-frame clones and lacks some. Found here are roughly 68,000 clones, over 80% of them singletons; the top ten hold about 4%. The specimen was CD4+ T cells from blood. The receptor set was obtained from a human donor in good health.

This clone showed up just a few times. The chain couples TRBV12-5 to TRBJ2-3; no firm D call. Trimming shortened V by 6 bases and J by 0 bases, and 10 bases separated the two germline ends. The CDR3 is 14 amino acids. In germline, CDR1 is LGHNT, CDR2 FRNRAP. CDR3 residues: CASGGRASTDTQYF. CDR3 coding DNA: TGTGCTAGTGGGGGCCGGGCTAGCACAGATACGCAGTATTTT. The full variable domain, rest sourced from reference TRBV12-5 and TRBJ2-3, is DARVTQTPRHKVTEMGQEVTMRCQPILGHNTVFWYRQTMMQGLELLAYFRNRAPLDDSGMPKDRFSAEMPDATLATLKIQPSEPRDSAVYFCASGGRASTDTQYFGPGTRLTVL.

V gene TRBV9 combines with J gene TRBJ2-7, with TRBD1 matching over 8 bases. V was clipped by 2 bases and J by 6 bases; unmatched bases: 1. This CDR3 is built from 12 residues. Germline V gives CDR1 SGDLS, CDR2 YYNGEE. For the CDR3, the DNA is TGTGCCAGCAGCGTCGACAGGGGCGAGCAGTACTTC. Translating it yields CASSVDRGEQYF.

This clone has a single count. The gene calls are TRBV6-5 and TRBJ1-5; D remains ambiguous. The CDR3 is 14 amino acids. Germline CDR1 MNHEY, CDR2 SVGAGI. V gave up 4 bases and J gave up 0 bases, with 7 bases separating them. The CDR3 DNA follows: TGTGCCAGCAGTTCCGGGAATAGCAATCAGCCCCAGCATTTT. It is translated as CASSSGNSNQPQHF.

Concerning this clone itself: The junction does not match germline at one end; this may be a read error. The chain joins TRBV27 to TRBJ1-2; no clear D. The germline gives CDR1 MNHEY, CDR2 SMNVEV (reference sequence). The CDR3 is 14 residues long. CDR3 nucleotides: TGTGCCAGCACTTTATCCCCTGACACCTATGGCTACACCTTC. Protein: CASTLSPDTYGYTF.

The genes are TRBV30 and TRBJ1-6; D is uncertain. Per germline, CDR1 GTSNPN and CDR2 SVGIG (reference sequence). V gave up 4 bases and J gave up 10 bases, with 14 bases separating them. This CDR3 region has 13 residues. The CDR3 bases are TGTGCCTGGAATCACGGACTCGAATCACCCCTCCACTTT. Its protein is CAWNHGLESPLHF.

J is TRBJ2-7 and V is TRBV6-6; 7 nucleotides agree with TRBD1. This CDR3 is built from 15 residues. Trimming removed 5 bases from V and 0 bases from J; junction bases left unmatched: 7. Germline CDR1 is MNHNY and CDR2 is SVGAGI (reference sequence). CDR3 in amino acids: CASSRQGVYSYEQYF. The CDR3 DNA reads TGTGCCAGCAGTCGCCAGGGGGTATACTCCTACGAGCAGTACTTC.

The chain carries TRBV4-2 and TRBJ2-1, with 11 bases aligning to TRBD2. Germline V gene lookup returns CDR1 LGHNA and CDR2 YNFKEQ. After removal of 3 bases from V and 4 bases from J, the junction contained 8 bases not matched to a gene. The CDR3 contains 17 residues. The CDR3, as DNA: TGTGCCAGCAGCCAGGCCGCCAGACTAGCGGGGTACAATGAGCAGTTCTTC. Residues: CASSQAARLAGYNEQFF.

The chain is built from TRBV25-1 and TRBJ1-1; TRBD1 matches at 8 bases. V shed 8 bases, J shed 11 bases, and the junction held 19 bases outside the gene matches. The CDR3 loop spans 15 amino acids. Germline V CDR1 and CDR2: MGHDK, SYGVNS. The CDR3 loop reads CASGVSGTGPSDAFF. The CDR3 region has the DNA TGTGCCAGCGGAGTATCCGGGACAGGCCCCTCCGATGCTTTCTTT. The whole variable domain, filled in from reference TRBV25-1 and TRBJ1-1, reads EADIYQTPRYLVIGTGKKITLECSQTMGHDKMYWYQQDPGMELHLIHYSYGVNSTEKGDLSSESTVSRIRTEHFPLTLESARPSHTSQYLCASGVSGTGPSDAFFGQGTRLTVV.

The chain uses TRBV5-1 and TRBJ1-2; D might be TRBD1 (6 bases). CDR1 SGHRS and CDR2 YFSETQ come from the germline V gene. CDR3 length equals 14 residues. V was shortened by 2 bases and J by 2 bases, with 10 bases between the two germline ends. CDR3 protein: CASSLTGANYGYTF. The CDR3 coding sequence is TGCGCCAGCAGCTTAACGGGGGCGAACTATGGCTACACCTTC.

The rearrangement links TRBV5-5 to TRBJ2-7, with TRBD1 matching over 10 bases. V was pared by 8 bases and J by 2 bases, with 4 bases of the junction left unmatched. Germline V CDR1 and CDR2: SGHKS, YYEKEE (reference sequence). The CDR3 is made up of 13 amino acids. CDR3 region: CASQGQGTYEQYF. For the CDR3, the DNA is TGTGCCAGTCAGGGACAGGGGACCTACGAGCAGTACTTC.

This chain connects TRBV5-6 to TRBJ2-7; D is possibly TRBD1 (5 bases). The V end lost 1 base, the J end lost 10 bases, and 12 bases lay between the germline ends. The length of the CDR3 is 12 residues. The germline V gene has CDR1 SGHDT and CDR2 YYEEEE. This chain's CDR3 is CASSLWMGHQYF. CDR3 coding DNA: TGTGCCAGCAGCTTGTGGATGGGGCATCAGTACTTC.

This clone has only a few counts. The V gene is TRBV7-6, the J gene TRBJ2-1; 10 nucleotides agree with TRBD2. The CDR3 loop spans 15 amino acids. The germline CDR1 and CDR2 sequences are SGHVS and FNYEAQ. J lost 4 bases, V lost 8 bases, and 8 bases had no gene match. The CDR3 is CASGHGSGGYNEQFF. For the CDR3, the DNA is TGTGCCAGCGGCCATGGTAGCGGGGGGTACAATGAGCAGTTCTTC. The full variable domain, its missing parts supplied by reference TRBV7-6 and TRBJ2-1, is GAGVSQSPRYKVTKRGQDVALRCDPISGHVSLYWYRQALGQGPEFLTYFNYEAQQDKSGLPNDRFSAERPEGSISTLTIQRTEQRDSAMYRCASGHGSGGYNEQFFGPGTRLTVL.

The chain recombines TRBV4-1 with TRBJ1-2; 8 bases align to TRBD1. There are 16 residues in the CDR3. The V gene's germline CDR1 is MGHRA and CDR2 YSYEKL. V trimming: 2 bases; J trimming: 2 bases; junction bases outside the gene matches: 7. The CDR3 here is CASSQPTRGPNYGYTF. CDR3 DNA: TGCGCCAGCAGCCAACCTACCAGGGGGCCGAACTATGGCTACACCTTC.

The chain employs TRBV6-5 and TRBJ2-7; the match to TRBD2 covers 8 bases. The CDR3 length is 15 residues. Germline CDR1 reads MNHEY; CDR2 reads SVGAGI. J gave up 0 bases and V 7 bases, and 8 bases lay outside the gene matches. Here the CDR3 DNA reads TGTGCCAGCACCCCCTCCGGGACTAGCTCCTACGAGCAGTACTTC. It codes for CASTPSGTSSYEQYF.

To note about this clone: The sample holds other DNA sequences that translate to the same CDR3. V is TRBV7-2 and J is TRBJ1-2, with unresolved D. This CDR3 spans 13 amino acids. Trimming pared 2 bases from V and 6 bases from J, leaving 10 bases between. Per the germline V gene, CDR1 is SGHTA and CDR2 is FQGNSA. CDR3 DNA sequence: TGTGCCAGCAGCTTATCCCGGGCCGATGGCTACACCTTC. Translated: CASSLSRADGYTF.